This T cell receptor (beta chain) stems from a study of T cells in Graves' hyperthyroidism and ophthalmopathy. Researchers amplified the TCR beta CDR3 regions from RNA transcripts. The study used the HTBI primer set for a first-round RT-PCR of the TCR CDR3. One entry per CDR3 protein results from TCRdb running MiXCR on the multiplex PCR reads. The data hold some 200,000 distinct CDR3 sequences, with approximately 17% observed a single time. The V gene's germline CDR1 is MGHRA and CDR2 YSYEKL. The CDR3 loop spans 17 amino acids. The V and J ends lost 0 bases and 0 bases, in that order; junction bases with no gene match: 7.

The specimen was blood. The TCR comes from a man aged 45-60 years with Graves' hyperthyroidism. V is TRBV4-1 and J is TRBJ2-7, with TRBD2 identical over 8 bases. The CDR3 DNA follows: TGCGCCAGCAGCCAAGATCACCGGGAGGGTAGCTCCTACGAGCAGTACTTC. Translated, it gives CASSQDHREGSSYEQYF.